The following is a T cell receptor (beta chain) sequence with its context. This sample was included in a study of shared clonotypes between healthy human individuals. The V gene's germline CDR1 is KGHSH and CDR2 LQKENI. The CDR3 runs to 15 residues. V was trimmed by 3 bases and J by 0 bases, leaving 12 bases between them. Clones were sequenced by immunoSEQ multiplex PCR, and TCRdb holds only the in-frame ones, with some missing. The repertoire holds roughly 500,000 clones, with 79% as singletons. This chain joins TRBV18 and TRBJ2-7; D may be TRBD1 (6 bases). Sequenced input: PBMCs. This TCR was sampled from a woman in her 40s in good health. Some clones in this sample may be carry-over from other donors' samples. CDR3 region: CASSPRRQDSYEQYF. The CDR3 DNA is TGTGCCAGCTCACCGCGGAGACAGGACTCCTACGAGCAGTACTTC.